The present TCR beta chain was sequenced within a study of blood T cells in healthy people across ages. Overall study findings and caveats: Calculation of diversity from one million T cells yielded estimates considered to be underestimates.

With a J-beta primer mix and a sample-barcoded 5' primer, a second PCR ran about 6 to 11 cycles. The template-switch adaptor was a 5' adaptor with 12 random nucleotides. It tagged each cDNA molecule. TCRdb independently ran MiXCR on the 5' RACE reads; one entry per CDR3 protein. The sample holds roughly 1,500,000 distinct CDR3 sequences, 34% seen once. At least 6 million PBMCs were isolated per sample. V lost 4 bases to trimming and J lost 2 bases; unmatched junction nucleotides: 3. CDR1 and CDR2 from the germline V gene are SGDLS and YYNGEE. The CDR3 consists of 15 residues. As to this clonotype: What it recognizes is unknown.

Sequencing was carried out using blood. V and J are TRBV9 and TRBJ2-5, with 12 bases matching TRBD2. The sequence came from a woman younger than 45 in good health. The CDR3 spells CASSNGLAGQETQYF. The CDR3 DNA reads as TGTGCCAGCAGCAACGGACTAGCGGGACAAGAGACCCAGTACTTC.